This TCR beta chain emerged from a study of blood T cells in healthy people across ages. Points from the study as a whole: Unknown CMV status may confound age-related changes in expanded clones.

It was with a sample-barcoded 5' primer and a J-beta primer mix that a second PCR of about 6 to 12 cycles was run. TCRdb recomputed calls from the 5' RACE reads with MiXCR, one row per CDR3 protein. Among about 1.5 million distinct CDR3 sequences listed, under 55% were seen once. This CDR3 contains 14 residues. With 6 bases clipped from V and 5 bases from J, the junction kept 8 bases outside the gene matches. Germline CDR1 is MNHEY and CDR2 is SVGAGI. Note on this clonotype: The target antigen is unknown.

This clonotype originated in a woman in her late teens or twenties in good health. Sequenced: blood. The chain joins TRBV6-5 to TRBJ1-2; 8 bases align to TRBD1. As DNA, the CDR3 is TGTGCCAGCAGAAGAGGACAGGGCCAATATGGCTACACCTTC. It specifies CASRRGQGQYGYTF.